Listed below are T cell receptor beta chains from one sample, sequenced in a study of monozygotic twins with inflammatory bowel disease. One entry per CDR3 protein, without DNA, is what TCRdb gives after re-calling the 5' RACE reads. The sample has about 160,000 distinct CDR3 sequences. Sequencing was carried out using blood. These receptors were taken from a human donor with ulcerative colitis or Crohn's disease, or a healthy co-twin of an affected twin (not recorded which). Both conserved end residues are part of each CDR3.

>TRBV20-1|TRBJ2-5
CSARGLTGEETQYF
>TRBV7-9|TRBJ2-3
CASSTRQVLTTDTQYF
>TRBV5-1|TRBJ2-5
CASSLGTGEETQYF
>TRBV27|TRBJ2-1
CPTGTSGRDGSYNEQFF
>TRBV5-5|TRBJ2-1
CASSLGLFLRENEQFF
>TRBV20-1|TRBJ2-3
CSARDGTGGADTQYF
>TRBV5-1|TRBJ2-7
CASSSPGQGTYEQYF
>TRBV5-6|TRBJ1-6
CASTFDRAQTLHF
>TRBV18|TRBJ1-1
CASSPRGPGNTEAFF
>TRBV12-3/TRBV12-4|TRBJ1-6
CASIRRGSNSPLHF
>TRBV28|TRBJ1-4
CASSPAGTAAQLFF
>TRBV5-6|TRBJ2-2
CASSLDSGHTGELFF
>TRBV6-1|TRBJ2-1
CASSEVSGRFVNEQFF
>TRBV5-1|TRBJ1-1
CASSLDVTEAFF
>TRBV5-1|TRBJ1-3
CASSMDSISGNTIYF
>TRBV20-1|TRBJ2-7
CSARDRGAAQGPYEQYF
>TRBV4-3|TRBJ1-1
CASSQDLGGNTEAFF
>TRBV7-7|TRBJ2-3
CASSPSGNTDTQYF
>TRBV7-2|TRBJ2-5
CASSLVHGRALETQYF
>TRBV5-4|TRBJ2-4
CASSPGTGRNIQYF
>TRBV10-3|TRBJ1-5
CAISESNIGARSQHF
>TRBV28|TRBJ2-7
CASSPTPAVSGRAPNYEQYF
>TRBV12-3/TRBV12-4|TRBJ2-2
CASSLGRGRSGELFF
>TRBV7-3|TRBJ2-7
CASSLNRQGEQYF
>TRBV20-1|TRBJ1-1
CSARGPGVLNTEAFF
>TRBV6-1|TRBJ2-7
CASSTPMGPYEQYF
>TRBV5-1|TRBJ2-7
CASSLVQGGGEQYF
>TRBV6-5|TRBJ2-1
CASSYSFGGERYNEQFF
>TRBV28|TRBJ2-4
CASSSPRGAKNIQYF
>TRBV18|TRBJ1-1
CASSPTAITEAFF
>TRBV5-1|TRBJ1-1
CASTATLGGRTYLSEAFF
>TRBV7-6|TRBJ2-7
CASSGGATGSYEQYF